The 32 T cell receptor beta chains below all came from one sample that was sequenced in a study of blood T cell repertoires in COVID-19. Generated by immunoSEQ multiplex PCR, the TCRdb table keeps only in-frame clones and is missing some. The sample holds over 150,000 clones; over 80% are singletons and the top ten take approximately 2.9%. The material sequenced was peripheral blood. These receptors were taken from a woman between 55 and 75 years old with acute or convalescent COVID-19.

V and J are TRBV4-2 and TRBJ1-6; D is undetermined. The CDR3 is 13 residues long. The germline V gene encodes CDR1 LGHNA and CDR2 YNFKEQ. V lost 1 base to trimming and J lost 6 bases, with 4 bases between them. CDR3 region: CASSQAFNSPLHF. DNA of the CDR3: TGTGCCAGCAGCCAAGCTTTTAATTCACCCCTCCACTTT.

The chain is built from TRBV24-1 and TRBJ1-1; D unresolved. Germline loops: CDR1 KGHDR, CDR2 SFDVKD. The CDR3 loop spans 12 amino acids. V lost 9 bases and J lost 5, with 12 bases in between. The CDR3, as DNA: TGTGCCACCTCTGTCGCCGGGACTGAAGCTTTCTTT. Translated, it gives CATSVAGTEAFF.

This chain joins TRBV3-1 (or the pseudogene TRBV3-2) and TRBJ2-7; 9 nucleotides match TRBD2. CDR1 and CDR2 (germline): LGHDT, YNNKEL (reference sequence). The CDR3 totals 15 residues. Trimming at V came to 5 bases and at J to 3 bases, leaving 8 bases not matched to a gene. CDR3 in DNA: TGTGCCAGCAGCAACAGTAGCGGGGGCTGCTACGAGCAGTACTTC. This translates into CASSNSSGGCYEQYF.

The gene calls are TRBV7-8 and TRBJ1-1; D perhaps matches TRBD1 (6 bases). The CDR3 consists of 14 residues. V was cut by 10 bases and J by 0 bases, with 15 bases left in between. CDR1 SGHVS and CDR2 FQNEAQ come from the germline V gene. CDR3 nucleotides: TGTGCCACGCGGATAGGACAGTTGAACACTGAAGCTTTCTTT. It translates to CATRIGQLNTEAFF.

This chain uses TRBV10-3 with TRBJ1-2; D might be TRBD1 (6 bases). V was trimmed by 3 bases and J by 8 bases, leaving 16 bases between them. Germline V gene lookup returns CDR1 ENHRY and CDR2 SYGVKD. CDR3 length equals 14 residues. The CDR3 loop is CAISEVGAVLGYTF. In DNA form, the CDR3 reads TGTGCCATCAGTGAAGTGGGGGCCGTACTCGGCTACACCTTC.

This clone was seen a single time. CDR3 loop: CASSYSVEGQLYGYTF. DNA of the CDR3: TGTGCCAGCAGTTACTCAGTCGAGGGACAACTCTATGGCTACACCTTC. The chain carries TRBV6-6 and TRBJ1-2, with TRBD1 as a possible D gene (6 bases). V was cut by 0 bases and J by 4 bases, with 15 bases left in between. Germline V lookup: CDR1 MNHNY, CDR2 SVGAGI (reference sequence). CDR3 length: 16 residues.

CDR3 amino acids: CASSFRAGTEAFF. The CDR3 nucleotides read TGTGCCAGCAGTTTTCGAGCAGGCACTGAAGCTTTCTTT. The V and J genes are TRBV12-3 or TRBV12-4 and TRBJ1-1; the D is unclear. V was trimmed by 3 bases and J by 4 bases, leaving 9 bases between them. This CDR3 region has 13 residues.

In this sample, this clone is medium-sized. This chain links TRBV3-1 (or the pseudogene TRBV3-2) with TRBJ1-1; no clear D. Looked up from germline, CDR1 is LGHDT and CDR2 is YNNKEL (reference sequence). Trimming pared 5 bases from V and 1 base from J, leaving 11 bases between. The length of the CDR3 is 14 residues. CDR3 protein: CASSSTWANTEAFF. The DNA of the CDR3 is TGTGCCAGCAGCTCAACTTGGGCGAACACTGAAGCTTTCTTT.

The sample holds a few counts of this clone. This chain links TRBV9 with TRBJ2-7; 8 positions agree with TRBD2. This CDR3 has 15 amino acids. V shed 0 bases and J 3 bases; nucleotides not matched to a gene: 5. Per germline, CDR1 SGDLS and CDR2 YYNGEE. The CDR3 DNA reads TGTGCCAGCAGCGTAGGGGTTAGCGGGATCTACGAGCAGTACTTC. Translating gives CASSVGVSGIYEQYF.

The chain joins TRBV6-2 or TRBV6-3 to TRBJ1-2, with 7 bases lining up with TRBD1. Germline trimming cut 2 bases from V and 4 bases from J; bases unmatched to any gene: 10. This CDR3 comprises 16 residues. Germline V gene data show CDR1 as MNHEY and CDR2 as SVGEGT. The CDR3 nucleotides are TGTGCCAGCAGTTACGTTATTGGGGACAGCGGCTATGGCTACACCTTC. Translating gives CASSYVIGDSGYGYTF.

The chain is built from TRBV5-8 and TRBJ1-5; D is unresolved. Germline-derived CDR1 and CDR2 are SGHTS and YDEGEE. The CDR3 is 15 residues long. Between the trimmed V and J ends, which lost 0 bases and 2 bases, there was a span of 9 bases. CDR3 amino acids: CASSLAVGGNQPQHF. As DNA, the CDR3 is TGTGCCAGCAGCTTGGCCGTCGGGGGCAATCAGCCCCAGCATTTT.

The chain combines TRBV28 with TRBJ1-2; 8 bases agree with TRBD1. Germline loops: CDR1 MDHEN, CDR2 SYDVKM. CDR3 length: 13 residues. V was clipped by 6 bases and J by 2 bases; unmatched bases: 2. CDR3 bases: TGTGCCAGCAGGGACAGGGAAAACTATGGCTACACCTTC. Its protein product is CASRDRENYGYTF.

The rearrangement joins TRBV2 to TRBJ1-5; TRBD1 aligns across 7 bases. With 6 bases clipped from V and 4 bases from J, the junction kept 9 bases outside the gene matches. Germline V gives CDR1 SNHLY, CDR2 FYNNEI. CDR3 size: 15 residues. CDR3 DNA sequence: TGTGCCAGCAGCCAGGACCCACAGGGGAATCAGCCCCAGCATTTT. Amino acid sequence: CASSQDPQGNQPQHF.

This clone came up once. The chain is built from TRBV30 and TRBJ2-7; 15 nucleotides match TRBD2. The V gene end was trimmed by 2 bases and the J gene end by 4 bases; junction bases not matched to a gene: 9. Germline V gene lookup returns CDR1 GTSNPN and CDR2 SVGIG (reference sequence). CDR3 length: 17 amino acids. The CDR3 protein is CAWSPGLAGGRRYEQYF. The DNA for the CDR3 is TGTGCCTGGAGTCCGGGACTAGCGGGGGGCCGCCGGTACGAGCAGTACTTC.

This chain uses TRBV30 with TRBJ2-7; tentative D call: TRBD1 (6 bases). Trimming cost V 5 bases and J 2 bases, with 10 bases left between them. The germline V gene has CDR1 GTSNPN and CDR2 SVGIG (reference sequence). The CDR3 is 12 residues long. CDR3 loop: CAWGTFPYEQYF. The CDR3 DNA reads TGTGCCTGGGGGACATTTCCCTACGAGCAGTACTTC.

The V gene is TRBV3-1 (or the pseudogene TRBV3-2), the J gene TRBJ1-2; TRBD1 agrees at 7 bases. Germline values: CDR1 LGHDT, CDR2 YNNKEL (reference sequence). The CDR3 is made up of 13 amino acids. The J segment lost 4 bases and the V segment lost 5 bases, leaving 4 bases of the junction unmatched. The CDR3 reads CASSSGGSYGYTF. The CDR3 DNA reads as TGTGCCAGCAGCTCAGGGGGGTCCTATGGCTACACCTTC.

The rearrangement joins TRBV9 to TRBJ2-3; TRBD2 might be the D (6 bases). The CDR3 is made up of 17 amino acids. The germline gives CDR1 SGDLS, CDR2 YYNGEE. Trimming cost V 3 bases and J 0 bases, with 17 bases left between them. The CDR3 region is CASSATPGGDSTDTQYF. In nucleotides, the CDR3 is TGTGCCAGCAGCGCCACCCCTGGCGGGGATAGCACAGATACGCAGTATTTT. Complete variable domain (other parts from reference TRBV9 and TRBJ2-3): DSGVTQTPKHLITATGQRVTLRCSPRSGDLSVYWYQQSLDQGLQFLIQYYNGEERAKGNILERFSAQQFPDLHSELNLSSLELGDSALYFCASSATPGGDSTDTQYFGPGTRLTVL.

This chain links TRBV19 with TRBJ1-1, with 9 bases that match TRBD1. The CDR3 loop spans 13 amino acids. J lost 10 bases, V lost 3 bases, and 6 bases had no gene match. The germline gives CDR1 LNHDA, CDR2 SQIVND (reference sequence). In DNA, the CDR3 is TGTGCCAGTAGTATTGATGACAGGGGGGGAGCTTTCTTT. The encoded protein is CASSIDDRGGAFF.

CDR3 sequence: CASSIGSGTVMSQPQHF. CDR3 nucleotide sequence: TGTGCCAGTAGTATAGGTTCCGGGACAGTTATGTCTCAGCCCCAGCATTTT. This chain links TRBV19 with TRBJ1-5; the match to TRBD1 covers 7 bases. Per germline, CDR1 LNHDA and CDR2 SQIVND (reference sequence). The CDR3 has 17 amino acids. With V trimmed by 1 base and J by 6 bases, 12 bases remained unmatched.

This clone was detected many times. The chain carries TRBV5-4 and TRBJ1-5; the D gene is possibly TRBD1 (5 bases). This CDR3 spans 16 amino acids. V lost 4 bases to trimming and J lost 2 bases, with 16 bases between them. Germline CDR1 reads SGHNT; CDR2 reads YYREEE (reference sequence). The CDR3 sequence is CASSPAPGLGNQPQHF. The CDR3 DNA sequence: TGTGCCAGCAGCCCCGCTCCGGGACTGGGCAATCAGCCCCAGCATTTT.

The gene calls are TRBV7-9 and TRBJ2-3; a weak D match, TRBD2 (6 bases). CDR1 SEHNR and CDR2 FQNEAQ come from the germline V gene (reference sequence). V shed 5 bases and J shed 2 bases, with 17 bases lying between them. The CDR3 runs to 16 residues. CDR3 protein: CASSPWTTFSTDTQYF. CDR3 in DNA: TGTGCCAGCAGCCCATGGACTACTTTTTCCACAGATACGCAGTATTTT.

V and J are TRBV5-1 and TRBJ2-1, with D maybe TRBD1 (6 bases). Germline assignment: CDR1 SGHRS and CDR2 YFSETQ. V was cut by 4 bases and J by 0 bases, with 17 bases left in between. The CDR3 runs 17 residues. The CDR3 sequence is CASSLRGGGSSYNEQFF. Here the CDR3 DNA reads TGCGCCAGCAGCCTGAGGGGTGGGGGCAGCTCCTACAATGAGCAGTTCTTC.

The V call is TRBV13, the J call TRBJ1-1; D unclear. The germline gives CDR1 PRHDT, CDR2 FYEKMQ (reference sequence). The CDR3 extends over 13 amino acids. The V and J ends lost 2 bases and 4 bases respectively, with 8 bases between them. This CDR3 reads CASSLSGITEAFF. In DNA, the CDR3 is TGTGCCAGCAGCTTATCGGGGATCACTGAAGCTTTCTTT.

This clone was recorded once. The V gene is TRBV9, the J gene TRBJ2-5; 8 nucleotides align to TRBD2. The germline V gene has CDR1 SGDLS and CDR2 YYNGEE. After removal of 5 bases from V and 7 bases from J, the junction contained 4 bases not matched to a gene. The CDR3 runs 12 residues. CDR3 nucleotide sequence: TGTGCCAGCAGATCTCGGGGGGGGACCCAGTACTTC. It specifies CASRSRGGTQYF.

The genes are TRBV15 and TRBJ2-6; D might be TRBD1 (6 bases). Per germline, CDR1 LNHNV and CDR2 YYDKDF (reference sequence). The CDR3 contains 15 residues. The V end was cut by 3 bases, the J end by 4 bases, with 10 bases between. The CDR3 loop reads CATSRPGTGANVLTF. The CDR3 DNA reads TGTGCCACCAGCAGGCCCGGGACAGGGGCCAACGTCCTGACTTTC.

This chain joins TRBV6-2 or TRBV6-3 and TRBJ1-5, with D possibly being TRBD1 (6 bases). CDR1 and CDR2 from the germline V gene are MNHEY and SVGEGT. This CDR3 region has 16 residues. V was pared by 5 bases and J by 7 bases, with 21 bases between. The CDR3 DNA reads TGTGCCAGCAGTAGTTTTCTGTCTCAGGGACAACAGCCCCAGCATTTT. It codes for CASSSFLSQGQQPQHF.

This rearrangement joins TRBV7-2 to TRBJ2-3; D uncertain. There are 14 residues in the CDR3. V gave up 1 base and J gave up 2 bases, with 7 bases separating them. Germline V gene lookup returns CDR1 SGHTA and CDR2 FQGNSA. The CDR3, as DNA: TGTGCCAGCAGCTTAGGGGCCCTCACAGATACGCAGTATTTT. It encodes CASSLGALTDTQYF. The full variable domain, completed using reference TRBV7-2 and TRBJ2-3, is GAGVSQSPSNKVTEKGKDVELRCDPISGHTALYWYRQSLGQGLEFLIYFQGNSAPDKSGLPSDRFSAERTGGSVSTLTIQRTQQEDSAVYLCASSLGALTDTQYFGPGTRLTVL.

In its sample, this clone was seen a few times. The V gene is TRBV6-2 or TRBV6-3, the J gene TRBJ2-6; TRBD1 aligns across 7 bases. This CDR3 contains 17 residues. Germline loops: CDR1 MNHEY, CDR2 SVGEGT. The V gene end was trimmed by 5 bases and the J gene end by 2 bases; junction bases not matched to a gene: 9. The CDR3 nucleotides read TGTGCCAGCAGTACTTCCTTCGACAGGGCTGGGGCCAACGTCCTGACTTTC. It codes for CASSTSFDRAGANVLTF.

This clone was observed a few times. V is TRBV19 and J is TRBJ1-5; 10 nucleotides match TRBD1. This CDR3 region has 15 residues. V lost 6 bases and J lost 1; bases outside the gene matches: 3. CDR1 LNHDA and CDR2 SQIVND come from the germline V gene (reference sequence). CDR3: CASSLDRGSNQPQHF. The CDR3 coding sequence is TGTGCCAGTAGCCTGGACAGGGGGAGCAATCAGCCCCAGCATTTT. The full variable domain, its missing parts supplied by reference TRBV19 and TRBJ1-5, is DGGITQSPKYLFRKEGQNVTLSCEQNLNHDAMYWYRQDPGQGLRLIYYSQIVNDFQKGDIAEGYSVSREKKESFPLTVTSAQKNPTAFYLCASSLDRGSNQPQHFGDGTRLSIL.

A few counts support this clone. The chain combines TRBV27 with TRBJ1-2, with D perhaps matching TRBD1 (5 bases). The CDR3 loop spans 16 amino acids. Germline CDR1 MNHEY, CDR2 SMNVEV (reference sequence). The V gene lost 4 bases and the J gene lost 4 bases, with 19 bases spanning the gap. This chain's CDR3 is CASSSNSGFVPYGYTF. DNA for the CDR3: TGTGCCAGCAGTTCGAACTCAGGGTTCGTCCCCTATGGCTACACCTTC.

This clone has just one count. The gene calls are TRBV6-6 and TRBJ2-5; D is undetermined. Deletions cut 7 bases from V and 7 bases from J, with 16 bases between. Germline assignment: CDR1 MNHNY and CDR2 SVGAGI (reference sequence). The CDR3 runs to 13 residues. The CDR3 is CASTNGSKWTQYF. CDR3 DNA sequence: TGTGCCAGCACCAACGGGTCCAAGTGGACCCAGTACTTC.

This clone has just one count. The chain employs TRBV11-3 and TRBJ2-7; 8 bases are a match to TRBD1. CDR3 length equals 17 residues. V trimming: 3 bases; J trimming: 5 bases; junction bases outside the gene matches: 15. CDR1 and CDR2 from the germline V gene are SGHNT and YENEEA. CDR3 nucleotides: TGTGCCAGCAGCTTGGATCCCCGACAGGGGAATTCCCACGAGCAGTACTTC. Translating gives CASSLDPRQGNSHEQYF.